The 14 T cell receptor beta chains reported below all come from one sample, sequenced in a study of T cells in Graves' hyperthyroidism and ophthalmopathy (dated by TCRdb to about 2019). Receptor libraries were prepared by multiplex PCR. TCRdb lists the instrument as Illumina HiSeq 2000. The TCR beta CDR3 regions were amplified from the RNA transcripts. A first-round RT-PCR of the TCR CDR3 used the HTBI primer set with the Qiagen OneStep RT-PCR kit. TCRdb reprocessing: public reads trimmed at Q25 with fastp, clones called with MiXCR, in-frame beta chains kept. When rows share a CDR3 protein, they turn into one entry using the most common DNA and genes. This sample comprises approximately 24,000 distinct CDR3 sequences, approximately 49% of them detected only once. The biggest ten clones account for about 25% of the sample. Sequencing was performed on blood. The receptor source for this set is a woman between 40 and 50 years old with Graves' hyperthyroidism that later progressed to Graves' ophthalmopathy.

In its sample, this clonotype ranks as medium-sized. This sequence joins TRBV24-1 and TRBJ2-1, with D possibly matching TRBD1 (6 bases). V was pared by 4 bases and J by 12 bases, with 12 bases between. The CDR3 sequence is 12 residues long. Germline V gene sequence: CDR1 KGHDR, CDR2 SFDVKD. In DNA form, the CDR3 reads TGTGCCACCAGTGACGGGACACCCGTGCAGTTCTTC. This sequence encodes CATSDGTPVQFF.

V is TRBV10-2 and J is TRBJ1-5; perhaps TRBD1 as D (5 bases). This CDR3 is 13 amino acids long. Germline CDR1 and CDR2: WSHSY and SAAADI. Trimming took 6 bases from V and 11 from J, leaving 17 bases between them. The CDR3 DNA follows: TGCGCCAGCAGGGAGGTAGGGGATGAGTCCCAGCATTTT. Amino acid sequence: CASREVGDESQHF.

V gene TRBV2 combines with J gene TRBJ1-5, with D perhaps matching TRBD1 (5 bases). Germline V gene lookup returns CDR1 SNHLY and CDR2 FYNNEI. The CDR3 totals 19 residues. Trimming stripped 7 bases from V and 2 bases from J, with 27 bases between. CDR3 bases: TGTGCCAGCAATCCGGGATTCGCGGAGGGGTTTAAGGGCAATCAGCCCCAGCATTTT. Its translation is CASNPGFAEGFKGNQPQHF. Supplemented by reference TRBV2 and TRBJ1-5, the full variable domain reads EPEVTQTPSHQVTQMGQEVILRCVPISNHLYFYWYRQILGQKVEFLVSFYNNEISEKSEIFDDQFSVERPDGSNFTLKIRSTKLEDSAMYFCASNPGFAEGFKGNQPQHFGDGTRLSIL.

This clonotype was recorded a few times. The CDR3 nucleotides read TGCAGTGCTAGTAGGAGCGGACTACGGAGGCGGGAGCAGTACTTC. This codes for CSASRSGLRRREQYF. The V call is TRBV20-1, the J call TRBJ2-7; weak D call: TRBD2 (6 bases). Germline CDR1 reads DFQATT; CDR2 reads SNEGSKA (reference sequence). The V and J ends lost 3 bases and 7 bases respectively, with 22 bases between them. This CDR3 region has 15 residues.

As concerns this clonotype: Because the CDR3 is missing its conserved closing phenylalanine or tryptophan, this is likely a read error. This rearrangement joins TRBV6-6 to TRBJ2-5, with TRBD2 matching over 8 bases. The V segment lost 0 bases and the J segment 5 bases; nucleotides outside the gene matches: 5. CDR3 length: 15 amino acids. The V gene's germline CDR1 is MNHNY and CDR2 SVGAGI (reference sequence). CDR3 region: CASSYSGGGGETQYL. Here the CDR3 DNA reads TGTGCCAGCAGTTACTCCGGGGGGGGAGGGGAGACCCAGTACCTC.

The CDR3 here is CASSLGLDSASAEKLFF. The CDR3 DNA reads TGTGCCAGCAGCTTAGGCTTAGATAGCGCCAGTGCTGAAAAACTGTTTTTT. The chain carries TRBV7-9 and TRBJ1-4; D gene ambiguous. This CDR3 is 17 amino acids long. Trimming left V 1 base short and J 7 bases short, with 19 bases between. Looked up from germline, CDR1 is SEHNR and CDR2 is FQNEAQ (reference sequence).

This sequence joins TRBV10-3 and TRBJ2-7; unclear D gene. V was pared by 5 bases and J by 0 bases, with 11 bases between. The CDR3 is made up of 14 amino acids. Germline-derived CDR1 and CDR2 are ENHRY and SYGVKD. This chain's CDR3 is CAISSPPCSYEQYF. CDR3 nucleotides: TGTGCCATCAGTTCACCTCCGTGCTCCTACGAGCAGTACTTC.

As for this clonotype: The junction and the germline gene differ at one end; a read error may be behind it. The chain carries TRBV20-1 and TRBJ2-7, with 7 bases aligning to TRBD1. There are 15 residues in the CDR3. Looked up from germline, CDR1 is DFQATT and CDR2 is SNEGSKA (reference sequence). This chain's CDR3 is CSAKMGQISSYELYF. The CDR3 DNA follows: TGCAGTGCTAAGATGGGACAGATTAGCTCCTACGAGCTGTACTTC.

The chain combines TRBV7-8 with TRBJ2-7; D unresolved. The germline CDR1 and CDR2 sequences are SGHVS and FQNEAQ. V lost 6 bases and J lost 2, with 14 bases in between. This CDR3 comprises 14 residues. The CDR3 DNA is TGTGCCAGCAGTTACTCTACGGTCCCCTACGAGCAGTACTTC. Amino acid sequence: CASSYSTVPYEQYF.

The V and J genes are TRBV19 and TRBJ1-1; no clear D. The V and J ends lost 7 bases and 4 bases respectively, with 13 bases between them. From germline, CDR1 is LNHDA and CDR2 SQIVND (reference sequence). This CDR3 comprises 13 residues. The CDR3 spells CASTRRGVTEAFF. The CDR3 DNA follows: TGTGCCAGTACCCGCCGCGGGGTCACTGAAGCTTTCTTT.

J is TRBJ2-7 and V is TRBV2; no reliable D call. Trimming pared 0 bases from V and 3 bases from J, leaving 12 bases between. Germline assignment: CDR1 SNHLY and CDR2 FYNNEI. This CDR3 spans 15 amino acids. The CDR3 is CASSEAITTNYEQYF. In DNA form, the CDR3 reads TGTGCCAGCAGTGAAGCAATCACTACAAACTACGAGCAGTACTTC.

This chain uses TRBV6-6 with TRBJ2-5, with TRBD2 matching 15 bases. With 2 bases clipped from V and 2 bases from J, the junction kept 9 bases outside the gene matches. The CDR3 length is 19 residues. Germline V gene lookup returns CDR1 MNHNY and CDR2 SVGAGI (reference sequence). CDR3 sequence (DNA): TGTGCCAGCAGTTACAGGGGACTAGCGGGAGGACGCTTACAAGAGACCCAGTACTTC. It codes for CASSYRGLAGGRLQETQYF.

This clonotype turned up a few times. The chain carries TRBV20-1 and TRBJ2-1; no clear D. Germline V gene sequence: CDR1 DFQATT, CDR2 SNEGSKA (reference sequence). CDR3 size: 13 residues. V lost 1 base, J lost 0 bases, and 4 bases lay in between. The chain's CDR3 is CSARAGSYNEQFF. The CDR3 DNA sequence: TGCAGTGCTAGAGCTGGCTCCTACAATGAGCAGTTCTTC.

J is TRBJ2-2 and V is TRBV5-1; no firm D call. The CDR3 consists of 15 residues. Germline CDR1 reads SGHRS; CDR2 reads YFSETQ. The germline V and J ends were trimmed by 2 bases and 0 bases, with 8 bases remaining between them. CDR3 sequence: CASSFDGANTGELFF. The CDR3 DNA sequence: TGCGCCAGCAGCTTTGACGGAGCGAACACCGGGGAGCTGTTTTTT. Complete variable domain (other parts from reference TRBV5-1 and TRBJ2-2): KAGVTQTPRYLIKTRGQQVTLSCSPISGHRSVSWYQQTPGQGLQFLFEYFSETQRNKGNFPGRFSGRQFSNSRSEMNVSTLELGDSALYLCASSFDGANTGELFFGEGSRLTVL.